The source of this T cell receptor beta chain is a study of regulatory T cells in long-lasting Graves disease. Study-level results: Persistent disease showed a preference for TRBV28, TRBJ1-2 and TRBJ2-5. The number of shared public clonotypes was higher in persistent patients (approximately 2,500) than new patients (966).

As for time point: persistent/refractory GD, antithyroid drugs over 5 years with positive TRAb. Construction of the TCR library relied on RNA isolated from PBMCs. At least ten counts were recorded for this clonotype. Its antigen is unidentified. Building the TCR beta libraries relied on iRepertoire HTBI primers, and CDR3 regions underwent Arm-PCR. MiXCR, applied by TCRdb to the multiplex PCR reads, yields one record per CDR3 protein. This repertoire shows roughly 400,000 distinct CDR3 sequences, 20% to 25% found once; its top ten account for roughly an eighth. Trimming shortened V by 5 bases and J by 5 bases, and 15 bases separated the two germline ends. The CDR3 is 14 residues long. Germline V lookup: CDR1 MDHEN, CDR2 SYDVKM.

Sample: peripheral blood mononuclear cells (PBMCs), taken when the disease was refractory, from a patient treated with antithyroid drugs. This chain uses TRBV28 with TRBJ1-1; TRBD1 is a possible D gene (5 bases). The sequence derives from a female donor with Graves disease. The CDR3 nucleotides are TGTGCCAGCAGTCCTCTTGGGGGGGGAACTGAAGCTTTCTTT. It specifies CASSPLGGGTEAFF.